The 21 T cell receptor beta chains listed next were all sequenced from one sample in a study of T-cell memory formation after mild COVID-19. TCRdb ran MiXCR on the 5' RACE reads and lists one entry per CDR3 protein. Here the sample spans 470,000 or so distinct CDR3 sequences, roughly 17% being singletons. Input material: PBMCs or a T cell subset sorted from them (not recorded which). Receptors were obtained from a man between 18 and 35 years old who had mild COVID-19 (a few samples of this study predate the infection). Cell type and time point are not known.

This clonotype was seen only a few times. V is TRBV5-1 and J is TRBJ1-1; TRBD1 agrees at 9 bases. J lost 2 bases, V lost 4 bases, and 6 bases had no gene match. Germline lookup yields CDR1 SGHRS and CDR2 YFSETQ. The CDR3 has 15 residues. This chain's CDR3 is CASSPLGQGNTEAFF. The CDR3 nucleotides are TGCGCCAGCAGCCCTCTGGGACAGGGCAACACTGAAGCTTTCTTT.

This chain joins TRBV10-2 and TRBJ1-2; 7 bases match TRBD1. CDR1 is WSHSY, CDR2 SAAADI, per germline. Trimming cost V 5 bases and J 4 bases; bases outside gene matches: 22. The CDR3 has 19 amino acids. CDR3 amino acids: CASSPILGGPGGRSYGYTF. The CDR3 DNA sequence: TGCGCCAGCAGTCCAATCCTGGGGGGTCCAGGGGGACGTTCCTATGGCTACACCTTC.

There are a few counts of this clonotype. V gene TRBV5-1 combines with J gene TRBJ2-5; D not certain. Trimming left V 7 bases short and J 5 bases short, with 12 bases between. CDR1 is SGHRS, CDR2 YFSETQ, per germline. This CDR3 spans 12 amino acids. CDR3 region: CASSPFRETQYF. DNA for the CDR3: TGCGCCAGCTCCCCCTTTCGGGAGACCCAGTACTTC. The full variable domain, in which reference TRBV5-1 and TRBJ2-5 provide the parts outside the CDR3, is KAGVTQTPRYLIKTRGQQVTLSCSPISGHRSVSWYQQTPGQGLQFLFEYFSETQRNKGNFPGRFSGRQFSNSRSEMNVSTLELGDSALYLCASSPFRETQYFGPGTRLLVL.

CDR3 loop: CASRGPGGLNTEAFF. The CDR3 DNA reads TGTGCCAGCAGGGGACCGGGGGGACTGAACACTGAAGCTTTCTTT. The chain couples TRBV28 to TRBJ1-1, with D possibly being TRBD1 (5 bases). This CDR3 has 15 amino acids. Germline V gene sequence: CDR1 MDHEN, CDR2 SYDVKM. V gave up 6 bases and J gave up 0 bases, with 14 bases separating them.

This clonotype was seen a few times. The CDR3 here is CASSVEEPGDIQYF. The CDR3 DNA is TGTGCCAGCAGCGTAGAGGAACCGGGGGACATTCAGTACTTC. V gene TRBV9 combines with J gene TRBJ2-4; weak D call: TRBD2 (6 bases). V was trimmed by 0 bases and J by 8 bases, leaving 12 bases between them. Germline loops: CDR1 SGDLS, CDR2 YYNGEE. This CDR3 has 14 residues. The whole variable domain, filled in from reference TRBV9 and TRBJ2-4, reads DSGVTQTPKHLITATGQRVTLRCSPRSGDLSVYWYQQSLDQGLQFLIQYYNGEERAKGNILERFSAQQFPDLHSELNLSSLELGDSALYFCASSVEEPGDIQYFGAGTRLSVL.

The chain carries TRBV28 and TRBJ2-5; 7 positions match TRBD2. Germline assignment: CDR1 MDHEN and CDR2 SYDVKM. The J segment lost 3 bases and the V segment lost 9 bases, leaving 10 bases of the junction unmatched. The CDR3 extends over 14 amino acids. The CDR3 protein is CASHLAGVEETQYF. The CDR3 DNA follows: TGTGCCAGTCATCTTGCGGGGGTCGAAGAGACCCAGTACTTC.

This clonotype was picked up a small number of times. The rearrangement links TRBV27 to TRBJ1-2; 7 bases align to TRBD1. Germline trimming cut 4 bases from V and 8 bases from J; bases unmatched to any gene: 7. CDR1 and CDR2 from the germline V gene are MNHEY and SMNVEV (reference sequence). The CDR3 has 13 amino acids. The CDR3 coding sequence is TGTGCCAGCAGTTCATCGACAGGGTCGGGCTACACCTTC. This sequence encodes CASSSSTGSGYTF.

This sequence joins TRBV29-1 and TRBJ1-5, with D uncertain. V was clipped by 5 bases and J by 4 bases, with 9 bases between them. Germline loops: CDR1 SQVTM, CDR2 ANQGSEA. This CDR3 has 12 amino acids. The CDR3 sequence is CSVMGENQPQHF. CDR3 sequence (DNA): TGCAGCGTTATGGGTGAGAATCAGCCCCAGCATTTT.

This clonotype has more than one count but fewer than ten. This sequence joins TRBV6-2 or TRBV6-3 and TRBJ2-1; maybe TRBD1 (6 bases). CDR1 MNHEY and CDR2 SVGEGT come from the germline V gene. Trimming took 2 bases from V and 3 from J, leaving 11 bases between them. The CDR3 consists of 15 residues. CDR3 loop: CASSYAGALYNEQFF. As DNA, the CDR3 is TGTGCCAGCAGTTACGCAGGGGCCCTCTACAATGAGCAGTTCTTC.

CDR3: CASSLGGTPGADTQYF. CDR3 coding DNA: TGCGCCAGCAGCTTGGGCGGGACCCCAGGCGCAGATACGCAGTATTTT. V and J are TRBV5-1 and TRBJ2-3, with D perhaps matching TRBD2 (6 bases). The germline V gene has CDR1 SGHRS and CDR2 YFSETQ. Trimming pared 0 bases from V and 4 bases from J, leaving 15 bases between. The CDR3 consists of 16 residues. The full variable domain, rest sourced from reference TRBV5-1 and TRBJ2-3, is KAGVTQTPRYLIKTRGQQVTLSCSPISGHRSVSWYQQTPGQGLQFLFEYFSETQRNKGNFPGRFSGRQFSNSRSEMNVSTLELGDSALYLCASSLGGTPGADTQYFGPGTRLTVL.

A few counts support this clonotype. CDR3 in DNA: TGCAGTGCTAGAGTATCCGGGACAGGGGACTCACCCCTCCACTTT. Its protein is CSARVSGTGDSPLHF. V gene TRBV20-1 combines with J gene TRBJ1-6; 10 bases match TRBD1. This CDR3 has 15 amino acids. Germline CDR1 and CDR2: DFQATT and SNEGSKA (reference sequence). J gave up 10 bases and V 1 base, and 7 bases lay outside the gene matches.

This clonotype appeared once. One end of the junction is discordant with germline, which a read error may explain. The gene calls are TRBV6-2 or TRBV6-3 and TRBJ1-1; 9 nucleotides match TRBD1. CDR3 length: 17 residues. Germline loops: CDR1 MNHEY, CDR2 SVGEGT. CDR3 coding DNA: TGTGACAGCAGTTCTCCCGGACAGGGGCTCGAGGTCAATGAAGCTTTCTTT. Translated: CDSSSPGQGLEVNEAFF.

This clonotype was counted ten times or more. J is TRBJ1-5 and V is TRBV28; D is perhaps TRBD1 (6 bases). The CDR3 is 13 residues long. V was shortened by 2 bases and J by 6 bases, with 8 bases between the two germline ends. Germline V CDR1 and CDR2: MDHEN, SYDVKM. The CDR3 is CASSLGGFQPQHF. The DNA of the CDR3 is TGTGCCAGCAGTTTAGGGGGCTTTCAGCCCCAGCATTTT.

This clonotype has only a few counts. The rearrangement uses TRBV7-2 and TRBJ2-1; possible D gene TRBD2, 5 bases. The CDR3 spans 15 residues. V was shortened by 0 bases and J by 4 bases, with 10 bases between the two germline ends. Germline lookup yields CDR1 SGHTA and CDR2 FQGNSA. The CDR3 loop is CASSLAWGVYNEQFF. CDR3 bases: TGTGCCAGCAGCTTAGCCTGGGGAGTGTACAATGAGCAGTTCTTC.

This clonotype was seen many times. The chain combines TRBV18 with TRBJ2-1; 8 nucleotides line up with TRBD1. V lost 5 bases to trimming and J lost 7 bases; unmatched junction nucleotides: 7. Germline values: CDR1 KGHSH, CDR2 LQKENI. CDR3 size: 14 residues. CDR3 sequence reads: CASSSRQGINEQFF. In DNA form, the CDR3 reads TGTGCCAGCTCATCAAGACAGGGGATTAATGAGCAGTTCTTC.

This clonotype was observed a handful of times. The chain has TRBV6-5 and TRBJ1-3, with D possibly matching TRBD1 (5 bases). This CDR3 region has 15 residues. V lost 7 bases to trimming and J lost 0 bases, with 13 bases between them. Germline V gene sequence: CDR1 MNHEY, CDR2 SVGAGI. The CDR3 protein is CASIRQPSSGNTIYF. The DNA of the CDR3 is TGTGCCAGCATAAGACAGCCGAGCTCTGGAAACACCATATATTTT.

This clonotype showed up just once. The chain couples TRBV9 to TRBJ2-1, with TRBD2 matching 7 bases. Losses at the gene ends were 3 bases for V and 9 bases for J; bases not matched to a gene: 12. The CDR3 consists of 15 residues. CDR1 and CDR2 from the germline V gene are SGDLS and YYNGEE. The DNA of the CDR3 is TGTGCCAGCAGCGCCCACGGGAGCGGGAAGAGTGAGCAGTTCTTC. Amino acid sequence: CASSAHGSGKSEQFF.

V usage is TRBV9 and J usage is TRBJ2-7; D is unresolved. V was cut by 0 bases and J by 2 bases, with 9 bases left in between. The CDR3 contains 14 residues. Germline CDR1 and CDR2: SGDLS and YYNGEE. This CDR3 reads CASSVAGETYEQYF. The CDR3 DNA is TGTGCCAGCAGCGTAGCTGGGGAAACCTACGAGCAGTACTTC.

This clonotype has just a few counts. The DNA for the CDR3 is TGTGCCATACCCTCGGCGGGCTCGAACACCGGGGAGCTGTTTTTT. Protein product: CAIPSAGSNTGELFF. The J gene is TRBJ2-2, the V gene TRBV10-3; D may be TRBD2 (5 bases). Trimming removed 9 bases from V and 0 bases from J, with 14 bases in between. Germline V gene data show CDR1 as ENHRY and CDR2 as SYGVKD. The CDR3 is 15 residues long.

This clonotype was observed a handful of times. This CDR3 is CASSLAGDYTDTQYF. As DNA, the CDR3 is TGCGCCAGCAGCTTGGCCGGGGACTACACAGATACGCAGTATTTT. The chain uses TRBV5-1 and TRBJ2-3, with 7 bases fitting TRBD2. The CDR3 covers 15 residues. The germline V gene has CDR1 SGHRS and CDR2 YFSETQ. Trimming at V came to 0 bases and at J to 2 bases, leaving 3 bases not matched to a gene.

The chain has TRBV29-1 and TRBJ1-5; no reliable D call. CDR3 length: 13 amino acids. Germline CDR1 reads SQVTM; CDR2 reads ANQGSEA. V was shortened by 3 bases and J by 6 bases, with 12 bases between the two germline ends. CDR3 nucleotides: TGCAGCGTTGAGTTGGCCGGAAGTCAGCCCCAGCATTTT. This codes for CSVELAGSQPQHF.